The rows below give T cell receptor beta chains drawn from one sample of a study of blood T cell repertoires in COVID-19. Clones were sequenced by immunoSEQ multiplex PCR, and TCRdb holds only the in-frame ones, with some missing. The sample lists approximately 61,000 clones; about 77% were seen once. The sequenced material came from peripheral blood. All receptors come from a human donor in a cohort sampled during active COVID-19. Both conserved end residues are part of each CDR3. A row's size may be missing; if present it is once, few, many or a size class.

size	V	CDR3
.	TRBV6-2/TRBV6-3	CASSSALEGALNEKLFF
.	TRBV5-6	CASSLVREGIGSPLHF
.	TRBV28	CASTNGGIAKNIQYF
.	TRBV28	CASSSRGIEQFF
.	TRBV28	CASRRQGANQPQHF
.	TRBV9	CASSAGGVAGTGELFF
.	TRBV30	CAWRPGTGGLVEKLFF
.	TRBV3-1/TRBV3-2	CASSLRPTGRGRTEAFF
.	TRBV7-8	CASSLRGQVTSFNYGYTF
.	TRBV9	CASSVGAPADTQYF
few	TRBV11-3	CASSLTGAQETQYF
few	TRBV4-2	CASSHTPGLAGGRSSYEQYF
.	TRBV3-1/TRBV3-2	CASSRSVSGRINNEQFF
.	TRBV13	CASSDTGTGNTEAFF
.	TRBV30	CAWSVAGVGEQYF
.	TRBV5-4	CASSRAGDSYEQYF
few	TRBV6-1	CASSEYSPLSGSPLHF
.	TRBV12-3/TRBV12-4	CASSGSSSETQYF
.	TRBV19	CASSIGVAGGLNEQFF
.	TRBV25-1	CASSPMGQGAGELFF
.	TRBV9	CASSTRLAGADEQFF
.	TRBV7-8	CASSLGAAGAGNTIYF
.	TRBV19	CASSIDQHSGTGHTGELFF
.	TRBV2	CASGTGGTTIQYF
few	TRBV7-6	CASSPTSGWGKNIQYF
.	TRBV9	CASSVEPKRGYTF
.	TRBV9	CASSVAPGGQETQYF
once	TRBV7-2	CASSLLLGLREQYF
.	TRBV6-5	CASRAYRVDGYTF
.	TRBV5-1	CASSLGGQGPIYEQYF
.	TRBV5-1	CASSWGTGTNTEAFF
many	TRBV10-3	CAISDLRTGVYEQYF
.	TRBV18	CASSSDWGSEQFF
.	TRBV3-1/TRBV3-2	CASSRLLASETQYF
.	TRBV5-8	CASSLQGYSGNTIYF
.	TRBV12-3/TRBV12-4	CASQDRVGYGYTF
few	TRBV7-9	CASSPGAGNQPQHF
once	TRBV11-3	CASSPGQGPQETQYF
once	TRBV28	CASSLTSGRALNTGELFF
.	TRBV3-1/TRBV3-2	CASSPRTGGGEKLFF
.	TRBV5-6	CASSLGPRNDEKLFF
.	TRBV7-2	CASSHRTGGYEQYF
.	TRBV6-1	CASSEALVSSYEQYF
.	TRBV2	CASSVRQMNTEAFF
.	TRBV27	CASSLARGAEKLFF
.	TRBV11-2	CASSFVTGNTYNEQFF
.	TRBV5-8	CASSSTSGIRDEQFF
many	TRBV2	CASSVPGQGQGTQYF
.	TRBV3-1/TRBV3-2	CASSQGYGTSGTDTQYF
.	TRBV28	CASSTNPGGVNQPQHF
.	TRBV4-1	CASSLHGGGLDGYTF
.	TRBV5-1	CASSLAGPNTGELFF
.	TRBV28	CASSVPRDRNTEAFF
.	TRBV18	CASSPTGQSGVKNIQYF
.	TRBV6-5	CASSRSGQPQHF
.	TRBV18	CASSPRTGNNEQFF
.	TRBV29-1	CSVEGTRGTQQYF
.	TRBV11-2	CASSPDLGGVADTQYF
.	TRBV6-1	CASSEVGQGALNTEAFF
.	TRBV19	CASVPKVPGTEAFF